What follows describes a single T cell receptor (beta chain). This clonotype appeared a few times. Its antigen is still unknown. Base qualities are missing; no much larger clone stands one base away. This sample is part of a study of blood T cells in healthy people across ages (dated by TCRdb to the mid-2010s). Looking at the study overall: In model experiments, roughly one uniquely barcoded TCR beta cDNA molecule per two T cells was captured by template switching. To track age-related changes in TCR beta repertoire diversity, the study relied on deep sequencing normalized with unique cDNA molecular identifiers. Using the same blood draw, the study looked at two additional independent replicas of 1 million unique cDNA reads for two donors, one aged 18 to 30 and the other aged 80 or older. Four age groups were formed from the donors: young (average about 16 years), middle-aged (just under 40), aged (about 68) and long-lived (roughly 81).

Trimming leaves V shorter by 1 base and J shorter by 6 bases, with the junction holding 5 bases beyond the gene matches. From cysteine to phenylalanine, the CDR3 is 14 amino acids long. Only the CDR3 part of the read is kept: 42 bases, read in frame from the first base. Via the germline V gene, CDR1 is SGHTA and CDR2 FQGNSA. Library preparation used 5' RACE. Sequencer: Illumina HiSeq 2500. A second PCR of about 6 to 11 cycles was run with a J-beta primer mix and a sample-barcoded 5' primer. A unique molecular identifier was introduced onto each TCR beta cDNA molecule by a template-switch 5' adaptor carrying 12 random nucleotides. Each sample yielded at least 3 million CDR3-containing paired-end reads. The Mint cDNA synthesis kit, primed by a TRBC-specific oligonucleotide, was used to synthesize first-strand cDNA from all RNA. All cDNA was treated with uracil-DNA glycosylase and then went through a first 18-cycle PCR with the universal primers M1SS and BC2_uni_R. The paper's processing steps were these. For normalization, 1 million high-quality reads were randomly selected from each sample, with every read carrying a distinct molecular identifier. Instead of being binned into consensus sequences, reads that shared molecular identifiers were thrown out. MiTCR, with a Q25 quality threshold and the strictest error-elimination algorithm, was used for CDR3 identification, clonotype clustering and error correction. A nonparametric unseen species model with Euler transformation was used to estimate a lower bound on total TCR beta diversity. TCRdb passed the public sequencing reads through fastp at Q25 and MiXCR, retaining productive beta sequences. Every distinct CDR3 protein forms one entry, paired with its most common genes and DNA. The V and J calls were not made by the authors but by TCRdb's processing. Counted in this sample were 600,000 to 850,000 distinct CDR3 sequences; 20% to 30% of them appeared once. More than 8.5% of the sample goes to the ten largest clones.

Findings and caveats that apply to the study as a whole: Because donor CMV infection status was unknown, age-related changes in expanded clonotypes were potentially confounded. As age increased, observed TCR beta diversity per million T cells dropped in a roughly linear way, and a significant reduction was already evident by age around 41. The percentage of naive T cells measured by flow cytometry correlated strongly with observed TCR beta diversity. Since profiling was done on bulk unsorted PBMCs, naive and antigen-experienced compartments could not be conclusively compared. The long-lived group showed more naive CD4+ T cells, fewer expanded clones and increased TCR diversity than the aged group, suggesting age selection. Estimates of total diversity based on one million sequenced T cells were considered lower bounds and underestimates.

Donors were 39 systemically healthy Caucasian individuals from Russia aged roughly 6 to 95 years. Each donor gave around 9 milliliters of peripheral blood, collected into EDTA-treated Vacutainer tubes. Ficoll-Paque density-gradient centrifugation was used to isolate PBMCs, with at least 6.5 million per sample. Total RNA, at least 6 micrograms per sample, was extracted from PBMCs with Trizol reagent. For every donor, an aliquot of PBMCs went through flow cytometry to measure the percentages of naive CD45RAhigh/CD27high T cells. Separately, the same data were catalogued under a study of T cells of mothers and their children. From the second report: Nine systemically healthy Caucasian individuals, comprising three mothers and their six children, were included as donors. cDNA synthesis used all of the extracted RNA, with roughly 1.5 ug of RNA in each 15 ul reaction. In the second PCR, the M1S primer added sample barcodes and 2-4 random nucleotides. Each mother yielded over 9.5 million TCR beta CDR3 reads and each child roughly 2.9 million reads. Thymic selection similarly shapes TCR recombination output in related and unrelated pairs, with minor effect from inherited differences. Normalized repertoire overlap in related mother-child pairs was always slightly higher than in unrelated mother-child pairs, but the difference was never significant. Persistent microchimeric T cell clones were not detected, at a sensitivity of approximately 98 clones per million clonotypes. In the study, deep NGS was used to compare the TCR beta repertoires of mothers and children, and features distinguishing related mother-child pairs from unrelated individuals were sought. On average, the children were 11 +/- 4 years old, while the mothers were around 40 +/- 4 years old. Libraries were sequenced on Illumina HiSeq 2000 with 100+100 nt paired-end reads after adapter ligation with NEBNext reagents. To prevent cross-contamination, the mother and child libraries were prepared a month apart and were sequenced in separate runs. Between about 500,000 and 2,100,000 distinct TCR beta clonotypes were identified per donor. Naive TCR beta clonotypes were estimated from low-frequency clonotypes matched to each donor's FACS-determined naive share, without sorting.

Here the chain combines TRBV7-2 and TRBJ2-7; TRBD1 matches 8 bases in the middle. This clonotype originated in a boy younger than 18 in good health. Sequencing was performed on blood. The DNA sequence is as follows: TGTGCCAGCAGCTTAGGAGGGACAGGCCCCGAGCAGTACTTC. The encoded protein is CASSLGGTGPEQYF.